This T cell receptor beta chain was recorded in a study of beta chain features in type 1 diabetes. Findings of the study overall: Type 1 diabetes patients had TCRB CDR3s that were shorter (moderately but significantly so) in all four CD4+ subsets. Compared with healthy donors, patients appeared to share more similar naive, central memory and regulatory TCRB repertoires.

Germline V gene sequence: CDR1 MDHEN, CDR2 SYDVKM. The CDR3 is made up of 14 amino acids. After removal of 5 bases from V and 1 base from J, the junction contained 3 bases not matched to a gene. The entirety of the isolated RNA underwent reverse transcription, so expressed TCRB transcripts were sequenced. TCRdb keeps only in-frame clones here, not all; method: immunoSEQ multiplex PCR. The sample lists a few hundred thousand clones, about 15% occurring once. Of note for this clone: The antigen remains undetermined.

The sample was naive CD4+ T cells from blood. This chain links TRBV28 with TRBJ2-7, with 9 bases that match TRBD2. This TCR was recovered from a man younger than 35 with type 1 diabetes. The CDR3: CASSVAGASYEQYF. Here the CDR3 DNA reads TGTGCCAGCAGTGTAGCGGGAGCGTCCTACGAGCAGTACTTC.